This TCR beta chain was captured in a study of blood T cell repertoires in COVID-19. About the study: Researchers got acute and convalescent COVID-19 samples from the United States, Italy and Spain. Sample material is recorded as cDNA or gDNA derived from T cells, B-cell-depleted T cells, or PBMCs.

The authors' processing: Amplified reference gene primers provided the basis for estimating nucleated cell counts. Measured with immunoSEQ multiplex PCR; TCRdb has only the in-frame clones, and not every one. From that table come the V and J calls and clone size; the DNA was used to work out D and trimming. The data contain about 94,000 clones, around 90% of them singletons. The CDR3 totals 14 residues. Per the germline V gene, CDR1 is MNHEY and CDR2 is SMNVEV (reference sequence). With 6 bases clipped from V and 1 base from J, the junction kept 2 bases outside the gene matches. V gene TRBV27 combines with J gene TRBJ1-5; 8 positions agree with TRBD1. Sequencing was done on a sample of peripheral blood. This clonotype originated in an elderly woman with acute or convalescent COVID-19. CDR3 in DNA: TGTGCCAGCAGGTCAGGGGGCAGCAATCAGCCCCAGCATTTT. Amino acid sequence: CASRSGGSNQPQHF.